The 31 T cell receptor beta chains below were found in one sample sequenced in a study of CD8+CD57+ T cells in acquired aplastic anemia. Profiles of TCR beta VDJ and CDR3 were generated from a genomic DNA template. TCRdb redid the calling of the reads with MiXCR, one entry per CDR3 protein. The sample contains about 160,000 distinct CDR3 sequences, 65% to 75% of which appear only once. All sequencing subjects had displayed CD8+CD57+ cell expansion on flow cytometry. The sample consisted of sorted CD4+, CD8+, or CD8+CD57+ T cells (not recorded which) from PBMCs. These TCRs come from a human donor with aplastic anemia.

Of note for this clonotype: At one boundary the junction diverges from the germline segment, which might be a read error. V is TRBV4-1 and J is TRBJ1-5; D not certain. The CDR3 has 14 amino acids. Looked up from germline, CDR1 is MGHRA and CDR2 is YSYEKL. Here the CDR3 DNA reads TGCGCCAGCAGCCTTCAATATAGCAATCAGTCCCAGCATTTT. Protein product: CASSLQYSNQSQHF.

The chain combines TRBV7-9 with TRBJ2-7; TRBD1 agrees at 9 bases. V lost 5 bases to trimming and J lost 5 bases; unmatched junction nucleotides: 13. The length of the CDR3 is 16 residues. Germline CDR1 SEHNR, CDR2 FQNEAQ (reference sequence). In DNA form, the CDR3 reads TGTGCCAGCAGCCCTACAGGGGGCAATGTTCGGGACGAGCAGTACTTC. Translated, it gives CASSPTGGNVRDEQYF.

This chain uses TRBV6-4 with TRBJ1-1; D may be TRBD1 (6 bases). This CDR3 has 14 amino acids. Germline CDR1 is MRHNA and CDR2 is SNTAGT. The V end lost 6 bases, the J end lost 0 bases, and 11 bases lay between the germline ends. The CDR3 protein is CASSPQGLNTEAFF. The CDR3 DNA reads TGTGCCAGCAGCCCACAGGGTTTGAACACTGAAGCTTTCTTT.

V gene TRBV7-2 combines with J gene TRBJ2-5, with D possibly matching TRBD2 (7 bases). Trimming took 5 bases from V and 4 from J, leaving 14 bases between them. The germline gives CDR1 SGHTA, CDR2 FQGNSA. The CDR3 covers 14 residues. CDR3 region: CASSGGGSRETQYF. DNA of the CDR3: TGTGCCAGCAGCGGCGGGGGCTCTAGAGAGACCCAGTACTTC. The variable domain in full, with the rest retrieved from reference TRBV7-2 and TRBJ2-5, is GAGVSQSPSNKVTEKGKDVELRCDPISGHTALYWYRQSLGQGLEFLIYFQGNSAPDKSGLPSDRFSAERTGGSVSTLTIQRTQQEDSAVYLCASSGGGSRETQYFGPGTRLLVL.

The chain has TRBV4-2 and TRBJ1-1, with D unclear. Per germline, CDR1 LGHNA and CDR2 YNFKEQ. The length of the CDR3 is 11 residues. V lost 5 bases, J lost 5 bases, and 6 bases lay in between. CDR3 residues: CASSSQTEAFF. As DNA, the CDR3 is TGTGCCAGCAGCTCCCAAACTGAAGCTTTCTTT.

The genes are TRBV12-3 or TRBV12-4 and TRBJ2-1; no clear D. V was pared by 6 bases and J by 2 bases, with 8 bases between. This CDR3 region has 13 residues. The CDR3 nucleotides read TGTGCCAGCAGAGATGGGCCCTACAATGAGCAGTTCTTC. Residues: CASRDGPYNEQFF.

This clonotype was detected once. One junction end does not reproduce the germline sequence, and a read error may be involved. This chain connects TRBV7-2 to TRBJ2-7; 11 nucleotides match TRBD2. Germline loops: CDR1 SGHTA, CDR2 FQGNSA. The CDR3 runs 17 residues. The CDR3 reads CAGSQTASGLAGYEQYF. For the CDR3, the DNA is TGTGCCGGCAGCCAAACAGCATCCGGACTAGCGGGCTACGAGCAGTACTTC. Full variable domain (outside the CDR3, taken from reference TRBV7-2 and TRBJ2-7): GAGVSQSPSNKVTEKGKDVELRCDPISGHTALYWYRQSLGQGLEFLIYFQGNSAPDKSGLPSDRFSAERTGGSVSTLTIQRTQQEDSAVYLCAGSQTASGLAGYEQYFGPGTRLTVT.

This clonotype turned up a few times. The gene calls are TRBV20-1 and TRBJ2-3, with a weak D call TRBD2 (5 bases). The V gene's germline CDR1 is DFQATT and CDR2 SNEGSKA (reference sequence). There are 16 residues in the CDR3. Trimming cost V 2 bases and J 4 bases, with 19 bases left between them. CDR3 residues: CSARPDETRAADTQYF. The CDR3 bases are TGCAGTGCTAGACCCGACGAGACCAGAGCGGCAGATACGCAGTATTTT.

The chain employs TRBV19 and TRBJ1-2; D is uncertain. This CDR3 contains 15 residues. CDR1 LNHDA and CDR2 SQIVND come from the germline V gene (reference sequence). V was pared by 4 bases and J by 5 bases, with 17 bases between. This CDR3 reads CASSTGLTEPYGYTF. The CDR3 DNA follows: TGTGCCAGTAGTACCGGACTGACCGAGCCGTATGGCTACACCTTC.

The chain couples TRBV9 to TRBJ2-3; possible D gene TRBD2, 6 bases. Trimming took off 0 bases at V and 6 bases at J, with 14 bases between the two ends. The CDR3 loop spans 15 amino acids. Germline V gene sequence: CDR1 SGDLS, CDR2 YYNGEE. The CDR3 region has the DNA TGTGCCAGCAGCGTAGTTGGGGGAGGTGTCGATACGCAGTATTTT. Amino acid sequence: CASSVVGGGVDTQYF.

The chain combines TRBV20-1 with TRBJ1-1, with D unclear. Trimming cost V 5 bases and J 6 bases, with 10 bases left between them. The CDR3 contains 11 residues. Germline-derived CDR1 and CDR2 are DFQATT and SNEGSKA (reference sequence). CDR3 in amino acids: CSAPDVAEAFF. The CDR3 DNA reads as TGCAGTGCTCCTGACGTCGCTGAAGCTTTCTTT.

With regard to this clonotype: A read error is likely, as this CDR3 ends without the conserved phenylalanine or tryptophan. The rearrangement uses TRBV6-1 and TRBJ2-1; 9 nucleotides agree with TRBD2. V shed 2 bases, J shed 4 bases, and the junction held 3 bases outside the gene matches. CDR3 length: 15 residues. Looked up from germline, CDR1 is MNHNS and CDR2 is SASEGT. The CDR3 region is CASSESSGAYNEQFL. CDR3 DNA sequence: TGTGCCAGCAGTGAATCTAGCGGGGCTTACAATGAGCAGTTCCTC.

This clonotype was counted a single time. The V gene is TRBV9, the J gene TRBJ2-7, with a weak D call TRBD1 (5 bases). Per the germline V gene, CDR1 is SGDLS and CDR2 is YYNGEE. The V end lost 4 bases, the J end lost 0 bases, and 14 bases lay between the germline ends. CDR3 length equals 15 residues. The CDR3 here is CASSLGPRSSYEQYF. CDR3 nucleotide sequence: TGTGCCAGCAGCCTGGGGCCACGAAGCTCCTACGAGCAGTACTTC.

This chain links TRBV24-1 with TRBJ2-5; TRBD1 matches at 9 bases. J was trimmed by 4 bases and V by 4 bases; bases with no gene match: 3. Germline V gives CDR1 KGHDR, CDR2 SFDVKD. The CDR3 length is 14 residues. Here the CDR3 DNA reads TGTGCCACCAGTGACAACAGGGGGCCAGAGACCCAGTACTTC. Amino acid sequence: CATSDNRGPETQYF.

In DNA form, the CDR3 reads TGTGCCATCACCCAGAGCTCCTACAATGAGCAGTTCTTC. Its protein product is CAITQSSYNEQFF. This sequence joins TRBV10-3 and TRBJ2-1, with unresolved D. Trimming took 7 bases from V and 0 from J, leaving 7 bases between them. The CDR3 is made up of 13 amino acids. Germline loops: CDR1 ENHRY, CDR2 SYGVKD.

The genes are TRBV12-3 or TRBV12-4 and TRBJ2-7; D is unresolved. V was cut by 0 bases and J by 5 bases, with 5 bases left in between. CDR3 length: 12 residues. As DNA, the CDR3 is TGTGCCAGCAGTTTAGCGTACGACGAGCAGTACTTC. Protein sequence: CASSLAYDEQYF.

The rearrangement links TRBV7-8 to TRBJ2-5; 7 bases agree with TRBD1. J lost 2 bases, V lost 6 bases, and 6 bases had no gene match. CDR3 length: 14 residues. The germline CDR1 and CDR2 sequences are SGHVS and FQNEAQ. The CDR3 loop reads CASRRQGKQETQYF. Here the CDR3 DNA reads TGTGCCAGCAGGCGACAGGGCAAACAAGAGACCCAGTACTTC.

The genes are TRBV14 and TRBJ2-3; 9 bases are a match to TRBD2. The CDR3 sequence is 16 residues long. Germline V CDR1 and CDR2: SGHDN, FVKESK. Losses at the gene ends were 3 bases for V and 1 base for J; bases not matched to a gene: 5. In DNA form, the CDR3 reads TGTGCCAGCAGCCAGCCTCAGCGGGGGGGCACAGATACGCAGTATTTT. Protein: CASSQPQRGGTDTQYF. Supplemented by reference TRBV14 and TRBJ2-3, the full variable domain reads EAGVTQFPSHSVIEKGQTVTLRCDPISGHDNLYWYRRVMGKEIKFLLHFVKESKQDESGMPNNRFLAERTGGTYSTLKVQPAELEDSGVYFCASSQPQRGGTDTQYFGPGTRLTVL.

This sequence joins TRBV2 and TRBJ2-1; D may be TRBD1 or TRBD2 (5 bases each). The V gene lost 7 bases and the J gene lost 5 bases, with 21 bases spanning the gap. Germline V CDR1 and CDR2: SNHLY, FYNNEI. There are 16 residues in the CDR3. CDR3 in DNA: TGTGCCAGCACCCAGCCCCCGGGACGGGGAGACAATGAGCAGTTCTTC. It translates to CASTQPPGRGDNEQFF.

The V call is TRBV12-3 or TRBV12-4, the J call TRBJ2-3; 10 nucleotides align to TRBD2. The CDR3 is 14 residues long. V shed 6 bases and J 6 bases; nucleotides not matched to a gene: 6. The CDR3 sequence is CASSWSGRADTQYF. The DNA of the CDR3 is TGTGCCAGCAGCTGGAGCGGGAGGGCTGATACGCAGTATTTT.

A few counts support this clonotype. The chain uses TRBV20-1 and TRBJ1-4; TRBD1 agrees at 9 bases. The CDR3 extends over 14 amino acids. CDR1 and CDR2 (germline): DFQATT, SNEGSKA (reference sequence). V dropped 6 bases and J dropped 6; count of bases not matched to a gene: 8. DNA for the CDR3: TGCAGTGCGAACTACAGGGGGCGCGATGAAAAACTGTTTTTT. Amino acid sequence: CSANYRGRDEKLFF.

For this clonotype: In this CDR3 the conserved last residue, phenylalanine or tryptophan, is missing, so a read error is likely. No DNA is shown, since the ends of the CDR3 on it are uncertain; the CDR3 is the one TCRdb lists. The chain has TRBV20-1 and TRBJ2-5; the table gives TRBD2 as D, unverified against the DNA. Ends included, the CDR3 has 11 residues. Germline CDR1 reads DFQATT; CDR2 reads SNEGSKA (reference sequence). CDR3 residues: CSARDLSGSDN.

V usage is TRBV15 and J usage is TRBJ2-3; possibly TRBD1 for D (6 bases). The germline V and J ends were trimmed by 0 bases and 3 bases, with 10 bases remaining between them. There are 15 residues in the CDR3. Germline V CDR1 and CDR2: LNHNV, YYDKDF (reference sequence). CDR3 loop: CATSRDGQGTDTQYF. The DNA for the CDR3 is TGTGCCACCAGCAGAGATGGGCAGGGGACAGATACGCAGTATTTT.

A note on this clonotype: Its ends do not fully match the called genes, so a read error is possible. The V call is TRBV10-3, the J call TRBJ1-2; D unclear. CDR1 is ENHRY and CDR2 is SYGVKD in the germline V gene. The CDR3 sequence is 12 residues long. The CDR3 protein is CAISESTAALAF. The CDR3 DNA sequence: TGTGCCATCAGTGAGTCGACTGCGGCGTTGGCCTTC.

This clonotype was observed a handful of times. The genes are TRBV19 and TRBJ1-2; unclear D gene. The V gene's germline CDR1 is LNHDA and CDR2 SQIVND (reference sequence). V shed 5 bases and J shed 8 bases, with 12 bases lying between them. This CDR3 is 12 amino acids long. CDR3 coding DNA: TGTGCCAGTAGTCTGCGATCCGGGGGCTACACCTTC. Residues: CASSLRSGGYTF.

A word on this clonotype: At one end, the junction sequence differs from germline, possibly due to a read error. V and J are TRBV7-3 and TRBJ2-7; TRBD2 might be the D (5 bases). The CDR3 covers 16 residues. In germline, CDR1 is SGHTA, CDR2 FQGTGA. CDR3 bases: TGTGCCAGCAGCGTAACTGCCGGGATAGTACCCTACGAGCAGTACTTC. It yields the protein CASSVTAGIVPYEQYF.

This chain joins TRBV5-1 and TRBJ2-1; 8 nucleotides agree with TRBD1. V dropped 4 bases and J dropped 4; count of bases not matched to a gene: 7. Per germline, CDR1 SGHRS and CDR2 YFSETQ. The CDR3 totals 15 residues. The CDR3 DNA sequence: TGCGCCAGCAGCCCTCAGGGGGCCGTTTACAATGAGCAGTTCTTC. As protein: CASSPQGAVYNEQFF.

The gene calls are TRBV15 and TRBJ2-2; 11 bases are a match to TRBD2. The germline CDR1 and CDR2 sequences are LNHNV and YYDKDF (reference sequence). The CDR3 extends over 19 amino acids. Trimming removed 8 bases from V and 7 bases from J; junction bases left unmatched: 21. The CDR3 nucleotides are TGTGCCACCTACGGACAGTTTAGCCCTACTAGCGGGAGTGGCGGGGAGCTGTTTTTT. It specifies CATYGQFSPTSGSGGELFF.

The chain combines TRBV7-2 with TRBJ1-3, with D perhaps TRBD1 (5 bases). Between the trimmed V and J ends, which lost 5 bases and 4 bases, there was a span of 12 bases. CDR1 is SGHTA and CDR2 is FQGNSA in the germline V gene. The CDR3 totals 14 residues. CDR3 DNA: TGTGCCAGCAGCCAATCCAGGGAAGGAAACACCATATATTTT. It encodes CASSQSREGNTIYF.

The genes are TRBV19 and TRBJ1-2, with 8 bases aligning to TRBD1. The J segment lost 0 bases and the V segment lost 6 bases, leaving 3 bases of the junction unmatched. Germline V lookup: CDR1 LNHDA, CDR2 SQIVND (reference sequence). The CDR3 has 14 amino acids. The CDR3, as DNA: TGTGCCAGTAGGGCACAGGGGGCTAACTATGGCTACACCTTC. It yields the protein CASRAQGANYGYTF.

In its sample, this clonotype was seen a few times. This sequence joins TRBV4-3 and TRBJ1-4, with TRBD1 identical over 7 bases. J gave up 5 bases and V 6 bases, and 3 bases lay outside the gene matches. Germline CDR1 reads LGHNA; CDR2 reads YSLEER. This CDR3 contains 13 residues. The CDR3 here is CASSQQGNEKLFF. The CDR3 DNA reads as TGCGCCAGCAGTCAACAGGGGAATGAAAAACTGTTTTTT.